This T cell receptor (beta chain) was found in a study of blood T cells in healthy people across ages. Notes on the study in general: Observed TCR beta diversity showed a strong correlation with the percentage of naive T cells as measured by flow cytometry.

Primed by a sample-barcoded 5' primer and a J-beta primer mix, a second PCR proceeded for 7 to 11 cycles. TCRdb re-analysed the 5' RACE reads in MiXCR, keeping a single row per CDR3 protein. The table has 1.5 million to 2 million distinct CDR3 sequences, approximately 39% seen once. After removal of 2 bases from V and 1 base from J, the junction contained 17 bases not matched to a gene. This CDR3 region has 20 residues. In regard to this clonotype: Its antigen is as yet unknown.

The chain employs TRBV12-3 or TRBV12-4 and TRBJ2-1; 7 bases agree with TRBD2. The sequencing sample was made of blood. The receptor comes from a human donor in good health. The CDR3 here is CASSLSGDVSPLMSYNEQFF. DNA of the CDR3: TGTGCCAGCAGTTTAAGCGGGGACGTAAGCCCCCTCATGTCCTACAATGAGCAGTTCTTC.